Here is one TCR beta chain with its context. Its antigen target is currently unknown. Per-base qualities were not stored, and no clone one base away is much larger. These data originate in a study of cytomegalovirus exposure and HLA in healthy donors (dated by TCRdb to 2015 to 2018). About the study as a whole: The 500 to 800 repertoires of the first cohort and the roughly 120 validation repertoires were produced on the same platform, according to a later analysis. The study aimed to test whether signatures of past pathogen exposure could be identified by cataloging public T cell receptors. In addition to the first cohort of around 670 subjects, a separate validation cohort of 100 to 150 different subjects was used. The study combined high-throughput TCR immunosequencing, statistical association of individual TCRs with disease status, and machine learning to predict cytomegalovirus infection status.

Donors formed part of the validation cohort, which comprised about 130 subjects and was distinct from the first cohort of roughly 600 subjects. Receptor amplification or capture employed the immunoSEQ multiplex PCR assay. As for the original processing: A statistical classification framework was developed to diagnose cytomegalovirus status using the catalog of TCR beta chain sequences. TCRdb stores this immuneACCESS table with in-frame sequences only. Part of the clones is absent; in the studies checked, under half of the shortfall reflects unresolved V genes, and no reason is known for the rest. That table gives V, J and clone size, and the DNA gave D and trimming. The sample data list 130,000 or so clones, and about nine tenths of these were observed just once. Around 3.5% of the sample is in the top ten clones. The full study reports these points: In vitro tests confirmed that a few of the cytomegalovirus-associated TCR beta chains recognize cytomegalovirus antigens. The validation cohort had no HLA typing available for a later analysis, so co-occurrence within that cohort was assessed over all 120 or so repertoires. The authors suggested that the approach could potentially be generalized to other disease states and immunological phenotypes. The study listed approximately 160 TCR beta chains as associated with cytomegalovirus. The classifier was reported to diagnose cytomegalovirus status with high specificity and sensitivity in both the original and validation cohorts. Subsequent analysis determined that TCRs grouped into clusters in the first cohort also showed a tendency toward co-occurrence across the roughly 120 validation repertoires, and 85% to 95% of cluster scores exceeded 0. Across donors, most TCR sequences were observed very rarely, whereas some public TCRs were present in many individuals.

The germline V gene (reference sequence) specifies LNHNV as CDR1 and YYDKDF as CDR2. V is reduced by 7 bases and J by 6 bases, leaving a spacing of 10 bases between them. From its cysteine to its phenylalanine, the CDR3 spans 12 amino acids. The only DNA kept is the CDR3, 36 bases in frame from the first base. The chain was built from TRBV15 and TRBJ2-4, with TRBD1 as a weak D call on 5 bases. Sequenced sample: PBMCs. The clonotype was recovered from a young man in good health and CMV-seronegative. The CDR3 has the sequence CATKGQINIQYF. The sequenced DNA: TGTGCCACCAAGGGGCAGATAAACATTCAGTACTTC.